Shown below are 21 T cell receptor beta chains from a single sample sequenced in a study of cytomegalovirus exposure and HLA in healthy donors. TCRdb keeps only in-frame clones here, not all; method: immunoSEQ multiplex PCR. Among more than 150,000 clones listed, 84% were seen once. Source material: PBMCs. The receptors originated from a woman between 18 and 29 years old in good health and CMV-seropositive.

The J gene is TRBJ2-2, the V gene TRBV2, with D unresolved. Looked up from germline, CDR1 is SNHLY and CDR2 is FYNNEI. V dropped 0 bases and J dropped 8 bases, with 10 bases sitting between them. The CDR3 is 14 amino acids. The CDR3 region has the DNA TGTGCCAGCAGTGAAGCCTATCCCTCAGGGGAGCTGTTTTTT. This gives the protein CASSEAYPSGELFF.

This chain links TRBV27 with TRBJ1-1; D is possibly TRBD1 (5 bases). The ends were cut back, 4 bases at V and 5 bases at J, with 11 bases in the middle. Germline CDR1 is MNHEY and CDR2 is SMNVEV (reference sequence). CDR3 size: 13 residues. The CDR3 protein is CASSSGLLTEAFF. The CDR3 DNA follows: TGTGCCAGCAGTTCAGGGTTGTTGACTGAAGCTTTCTTT.

The chain's CDR3 is CASSSTPGRTEAFF. In nucleotides, the CDR3 is TGCGCCAGCAGCTCGACGCCTGGGCGCACTGAAGCTTTCTTT. This chain connects TRBV5-1 to TRBJ1-1; D is undetermined. Germline loops: CDR1 SGHRS, CDR2 YFSETQ. The CDR3 totals 14 residues. Trimming stripped 3 bases from V and 4 bases from J, with 13 bases between.

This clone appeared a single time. The CDR3 loop is CASSNTGGIETQYF. For the CDR3, the DNA is TGTGCCAGCAGTAACACAGGGGGCATAGAGACCCAGTACTTC. The chain has TRBV6-1 and TRBJ2-5, with TRBD1 matching 9 bases. V gave up 5 bases and J gave up 4 bases; unmatched junction bases: 5. The CDR3 totals 14 residues. Germline values: CDR1 MNHNS, CDR2 SASEGT.

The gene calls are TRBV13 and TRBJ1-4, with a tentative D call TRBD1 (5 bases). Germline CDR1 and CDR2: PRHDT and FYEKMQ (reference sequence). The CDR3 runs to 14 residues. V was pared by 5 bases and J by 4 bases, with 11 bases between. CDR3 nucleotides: TGTGCCAGCAGCCTTGGGGCAGATAATGAAAAACTGTTTTTT. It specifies CASSLGADNEKLFF.

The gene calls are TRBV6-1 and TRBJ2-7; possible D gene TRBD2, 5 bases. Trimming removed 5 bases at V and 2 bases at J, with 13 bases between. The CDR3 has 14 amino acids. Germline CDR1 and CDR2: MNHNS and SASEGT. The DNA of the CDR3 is TGTGCCAGCAGTAAAACCGGGAAAACCTACGAGCAGTACTTC. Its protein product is CASSKTGKTYEQYF.

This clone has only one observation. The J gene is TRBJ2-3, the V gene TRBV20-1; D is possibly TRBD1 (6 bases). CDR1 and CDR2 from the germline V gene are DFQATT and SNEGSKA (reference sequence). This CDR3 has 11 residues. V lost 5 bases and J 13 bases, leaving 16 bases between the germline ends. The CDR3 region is CSAVPGQLKYF. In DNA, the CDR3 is TGCAGTGCTGTTCCGGGACAATTGAAGTATTTT.

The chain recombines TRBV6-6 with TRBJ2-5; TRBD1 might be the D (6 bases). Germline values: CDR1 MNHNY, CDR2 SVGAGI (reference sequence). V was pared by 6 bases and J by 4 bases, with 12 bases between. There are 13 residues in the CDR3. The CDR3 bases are TGTGCCAGCAGAAACAGGGTTGGAGAGACCCAGTACTTC. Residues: CASRNRVGETQYF.

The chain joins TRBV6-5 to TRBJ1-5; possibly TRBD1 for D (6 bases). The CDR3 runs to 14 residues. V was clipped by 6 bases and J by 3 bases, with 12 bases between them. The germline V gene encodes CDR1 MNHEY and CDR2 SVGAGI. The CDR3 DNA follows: TGTGCCAGCAGACCCGGACAGTACAATCAGCCCCAGCATTTT. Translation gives CASRPGQYNQPQHF.

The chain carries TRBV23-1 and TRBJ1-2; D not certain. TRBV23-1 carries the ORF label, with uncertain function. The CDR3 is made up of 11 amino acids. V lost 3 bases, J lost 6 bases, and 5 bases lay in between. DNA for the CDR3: TGCGCCAGCAGTCAGTCAGATGGCTACACCTTC. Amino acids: CASSQSDGYTF.

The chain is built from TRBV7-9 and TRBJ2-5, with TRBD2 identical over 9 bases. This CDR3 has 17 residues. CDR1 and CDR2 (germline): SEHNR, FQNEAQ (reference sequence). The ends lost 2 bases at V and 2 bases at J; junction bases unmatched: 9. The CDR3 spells CASSLSGGPITQETQYF. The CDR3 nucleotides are TGTGCCAGCAGCTTAAGCGGGGGGCCTATAACGCAAGAGACCCAGTACTTC. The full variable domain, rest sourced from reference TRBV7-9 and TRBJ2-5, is DTGVSQNPRHKITKRGQNVTFRCDPISEHNRLYWYRQTLGQGPEFLTYFQNEAQLEKSRLLSDRFSAERPKGSFSTLEIQRTEQGDSAMYLCASSLSGGPITQETQYFGPGTRLLVL.

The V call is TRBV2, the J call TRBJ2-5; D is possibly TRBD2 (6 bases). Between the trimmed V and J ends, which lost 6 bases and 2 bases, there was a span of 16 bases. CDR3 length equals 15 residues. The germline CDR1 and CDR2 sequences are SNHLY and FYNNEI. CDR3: CASSADGGKQETQYF. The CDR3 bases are TGTGCCAGCAGCGCCGACGGAGGGAAACAAGAGACCCAGTACTTC.

This chain's CDR3 is CASSIVDARGPQHF. The DNA for the CDR3 is TGTGCCAGTAGTATAGTGGATGCACGGGGGCCCCAGCATTTT. This chain joins TRBV19 and TRBJ1-5; no reliable D call. Germline values: CDR1 LNHDA, CDR2 SQIVND (reference sequence). The CDR3 has 14 amino acids. V was cut by 1 base and J by 9 bases, with 13 bases left in between.

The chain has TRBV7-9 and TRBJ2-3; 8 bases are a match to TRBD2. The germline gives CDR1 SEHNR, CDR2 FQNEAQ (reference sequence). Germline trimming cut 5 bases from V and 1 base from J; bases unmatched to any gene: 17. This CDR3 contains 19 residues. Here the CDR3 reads CASSTARAGGLLGTDTQYF. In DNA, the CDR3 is TGTGCCAGCAGCACCGCCCGGGCGGGGGGACTACTAGGCACAGATACGCAGTATTTT.

The CDR3 nucleotides are TGCAGCGCCATACCGGGGGACAGGGTACAAGAGACCCAGTACTTC. Its protein is CSAIPGDRVQETQYF. This chain links TRBV29-1 with TRBJ2-5; 9 bases line up with TRBD1. V gave up 7 bases and J gave up 2 bases; unmatched junction bases: 11. The CDR3 spans 15 residues. From germline, CDR1 is SQVTM and CDR2 ANQGSEA.

CDR3 nucleotide sequence: TGCGCCAGCAGAGAACAGGGGAGAATGAACACTGAAGCTTTCTTT. As protein: CASREQGRMNTEAFF. This chain links TRBV5-1 with TRBJ1-1; 7 bases match TRBD1. J lost 0 bases, V lost 5 bases, and 7 bases had no gene match. The germline gives CDR1 SGHRS, CDR2 YFSETQ. The CDR3 has 15 amino acids.

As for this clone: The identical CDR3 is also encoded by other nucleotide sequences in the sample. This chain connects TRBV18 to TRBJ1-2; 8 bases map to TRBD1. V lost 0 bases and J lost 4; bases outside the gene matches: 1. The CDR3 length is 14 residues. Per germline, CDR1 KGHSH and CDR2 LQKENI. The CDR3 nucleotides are TGTGCCAGCTCACCACCGGGGACAGGCTATGGCTACACCTTC. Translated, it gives CASSPPGTGYGYTF.

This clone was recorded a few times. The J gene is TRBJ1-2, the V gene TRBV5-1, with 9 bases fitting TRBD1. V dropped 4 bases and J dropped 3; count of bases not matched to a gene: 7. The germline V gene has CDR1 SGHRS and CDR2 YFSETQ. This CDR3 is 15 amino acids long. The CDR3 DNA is TGCGCCAGCAGCCCGGAGGACAGGGGCTACTATGGCTACACCTTC. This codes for CASSPEDRGYYGYTF.

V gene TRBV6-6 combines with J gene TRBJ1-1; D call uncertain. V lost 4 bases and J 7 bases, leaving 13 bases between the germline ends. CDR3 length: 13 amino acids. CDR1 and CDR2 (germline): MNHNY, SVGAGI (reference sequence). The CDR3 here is CASSLPNMSEAFF. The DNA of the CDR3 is TGTGCCAGCAGTTTACCAAATATGAGTGAAGCTTTCTTT.

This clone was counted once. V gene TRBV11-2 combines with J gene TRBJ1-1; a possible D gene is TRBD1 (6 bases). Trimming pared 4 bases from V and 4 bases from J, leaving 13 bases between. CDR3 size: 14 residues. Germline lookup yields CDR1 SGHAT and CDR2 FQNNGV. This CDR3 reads CASSWGGQGTEAFF. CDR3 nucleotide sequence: TGTGCCAGCAGCTGGGGGGGGCAGGGCACTGAAGCTTTCTTT.

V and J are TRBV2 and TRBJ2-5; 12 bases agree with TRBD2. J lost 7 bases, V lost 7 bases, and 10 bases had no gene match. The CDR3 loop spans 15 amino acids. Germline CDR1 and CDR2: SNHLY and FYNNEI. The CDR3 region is CASKRLAGVKGTQYF. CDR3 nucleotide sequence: TGTGCCAGCAAGCGACTAGCGGGGGTGAAGGGGACCCAGTACTTC.